The 20 T cell receptor beta chains below were found in one sample sequenced in a study of blood T cell repertoires in COVID-19. Only in-frame clones appear in the TCRdb table, and some are missing; sequencing was by immunoSEQ multiplex PCR. The sample has roughly 150,000 clones, around 82% seen once. Sequences were obtained from peripheral blood. The origin of the receptors is a woman aged 80 or over with active or convalescent COVID-19.

In its sample, this clone was seen a few times. Here the CDR3 reads CASSLRTGTLNTEAFF. CDR3 DNA sequence: TGTGCCAGCAGTTTGAGGACAGGGACCCTGAACACTGAAGCTTTCTTT. The chain links TRBV27 to TRBJ1-1, with 8 bases identical to TRBD1. Germline V gene data show CDR1 as MNHEY and CDR2 as SMNVEV (reference sequence). The trim removed 3 bases at V and 0 bases at J, leaving 6 bases unmatched. This CDR3 region has 16 residues.

The chain is built from TRBV10-3 and TRBJ1-3; 7 positions match TRBD1. Germline trimming cut 4 bases from V and 1 base from J; bases unmatched to any gene: 7. The germline gives CDR1 ENHRY, CDR2 SYGVKD. The length of the CDR3 is 16 residues. The CDR3 coding sequence is TGTGCCATCAGTGGACAGGGTATAGTGTCTGGAAACACCATATATTTT. Translation gives CAISGQGIVSGNTIYF.

The V gene is TRBV7-9, the J gene TRBJ2-2; 10 bases agree with TRBD2. Germline loops: CDR1 SEHNR, CDR2 FQNEAQ (reference sequence). Trimming removed 6 bases from V and 5 bases from J; junction bases left unmatched: 3. There are 14 residues in the CDR3. The chain's CDR3 is CASRPGLATGELFF. The CDR3 region has the DNA TGTGCCAGCAGACCGGGACTAGCGACCGGGGAGCTGTTTTTT.

Note on this clone: Other DNA variants within this sample encode the same CDR3. The rearrangement joins TRBV9 to TRBJ2-7, with TRBD2 matching over 11 bases. Germline V CDR1 and CDR2: SGDLS, YYNGEE. Unmatched junction bases numbered 2, after V lost 3 bases and J lost 0 bases. The CDR3 spans 15 residues. The CDR3 sequence: CASSEGLAVSYEQYF. CDR3 sequence (DNA): TGTGCCAGCAGCGAGGGACTAGCGGTCTCCTACGAGCAGTACTTC.

The V call is TRBV4-1, the J call TRBJ1-4; no clear D. Trimming pared 2 bases from V and 5 bases from J, leaving 9 bases between. CDR3 length: 14 residues. In germline, CDR1 is MGHRA, CDR2 YSYEKL. For the CDR3, the DNA is TGCGCCAGCAGCCAACGGACGGGGAATGAAAAACTGTTTTTT. It encodes CASSQRTGNEKLFF.

The chain recombines TRBV5-1 with TRBJ1-1; 10 bases map to TRBD1. This CDR3 has 14 amino acids. Germline assignment: CDR1 SGHRS and CDR2 YFSETQ. The V segment lost 4 bases and the J segment 4 bases; nucleotides outside the gene matches: 4. DNA for the CDR3: TGCGCCAGCAGCGCGGGACAGGGGTTCACTGAAGCTTTCTTT. Amino acids: CASSAGQGFTEAFF.

The genes are TRBV7-8 and TRBJ2-2, with 8 bases aligning to TRBD1. The junction had 9 bases not matched to a gene; V was cut back by 6 bases and J by 0 bases. The CDR3 sequence is 17 residues long. Per germline, CDR1 SGHVS and CDR2 FQNEAQ. The CDR3 DNA is TGTGCCAGCAGGAAAACAGGGGGGAGAGCGAACACCGGGGAGCTGTTTTTT. This translates into CASRKTGGRANTGELFF.

This clone was found a few times. The chain is built from TRBV18 and TRBJ1-4; no reliable D call. Germline V gene data show CDR1 as KGHSH and CDR2 as LQKENI. The V and J ends lost 0 bases and 5 bases respectively, with 4 bases between them. The CDR3 totals 13 residues. CDR3 bases: TGTGCCAGCTCACCACCCGGGAATGAAAAACTGTTTTTT. Its protein product is CASSPPGNEKLFF.

This chain connects TRBV2 to TRBJ2-7; 9 nucleotides line up with TRBD1. Per the germline V gene, CDR1 is SNHLY and CDR2 is FYNNEI. The CDR3 has 14 amino acids. V lost 5 bases to trimming and J lost 3 bases; unmatched junction nucleotides: 5. The CDR3 coding sequence is TGTGCCAGCAGTTTAGGGGACAGGGTCTACGAGCAGTACTTC. This sequence encodes CASSLGDRVYEQYF.

The rearrangement joins TRBV6-2 or TRBV6-3 to TRBJ2-7; 11 bases align to TRBD2. Trimming took 0 bases from V and 7 from J; bases not matched to a gene: 5. Germline CDR1 is MNHEY and CDR2 is SVGEGT. This CDR3 is built from 15 residues. The CDR3 DNA sequence: TGTGCCAGCAGTTACTCACTAGCGGGAGTGAGTGAGCAGTACTTC. This codes for CASSYSLAGVSEQYF.

J is TRBJ1-1 and V is TRBV19; 9 bases fit TRBD1. Germline CDR1 reads LNHDA; CDR2 reads SQIVND (reference sequence). The CDR3 runs to 15 residues. J lost 6 bases, V lost 7 bases, and 12 bases had no gene match. The CDR3 sequence: CASKPPGTGSAEAFF. The CDR3 nucleotides are TGTGCCAGTAAGCCCCCCGGGACAGGGAGCGCTGAAGCTTTCTTT.

The genes are TRBV28 and TRBJ1-3; weak D call: TRBD1 (6 bases). Germline CDR1 reads MDHEN; CDR2 reads SYDVKM. The CDR3 totals 14 residues. V shed 7 bases and J shed 4 bases, with 14 bases lying between them. This CDR3 reads CASKTGTIGNTIYF. The DNA for the CDR3 is TGTGCCAGCAAAACAGGGACAATCGGAAACACCATATATTTT.

The V gene is TRBV9, the J gene TRBJ2-5; TRBD1 might be the D (5 bases). CDR1 is SGDLS and CDR2 is YYNGEE in the germline V gene. V was pared by 3 bases and J by 5 bases, with 11 bases between. The CDR3 is 13 amino acids. The CDR3 DNA sequence: TGTGCCAGCAGCGCAGGGTATCGGGAGACCCAGTACTTC. Amino acid sequence: CASSAGYRETQYF.

The chain links TRBV7-3 to TRBJ2-2; the match to TRBD2 covers 7 bases. The CDR3 loop spans 16 amino acids. Germline CDR1 and CDR2: SGHTA and FQGTGA. V lost 4 bases and J lost 4; bases outside the gene matches: 9. The CDR3 nucleotides are TGTGCCAGCAGCTACGGGGAGGGGCCGATCACCGGGGAGCTGTTTTTT. It specifies CASSYGEGPITGELFF. Full variable domain (outside the CDR3, taken from reference TRBV7-3 and TRBJ2-2): GAGVSQTPSNKVTEKGKYVELRCDPISGHTALYWYRQSLGQGPEFLIYFQGTGAADDSGLPNDRFFAVRPEGSVSTLKIQRTERGDSAVYLCASSYGEGPITGELFFGEGSRLTVL.

In this sample, this clone turned up a few times. V and J are TRBV7-2 and TRBJ1-1; D is ambiguous. The germline V gene has CDR1 SGHTA and CDR2 FQGNSA. V gave up 4 bases and J gave up 1 base, with 10 bases separating them. This CDR3 is 14 amino acids long. The CDR3 is CASSSNQRNTEAFF. The DNA of the CDR3 is TGTGCCAGCAGCTCTAACCAAAGGAACACTGAAGCTTTCTTT.

The chain combines TRBV12-3 or TRBV12-4 with TRBJ2-1; TRBD2 matches 11 bases. The CDR3 is 13 residues long. Germline trimming cut 1 base from V and 14 bases from J; bases unmatched to any gene: 4. This CDR3 is CASSLEPGLAEFF. The CDR3 region has the DNA TGTGCCAGCAGTTTAGAACCGGGACTAGCGGAGTTCTTC.

The CDR3 protein is CASSPRTGAADTQYF. The CDR3 DNA sequence: TGCGCCAGCAGCCCCAGGACAGGGGCGGCAGATACGCAGTATTTT. The V and J genes are TRBV5-1 and TRBJ2-3; 9 bases are shared with TRBD1. This CDR3 contains 15 residues. The trim removed 4 bases at V and 4 bases at J, leaving 7 bases unmatched. Germline assignment: CDR1 SGHRS and CDR2 YFSETQ.

The chain recombines TRBV18 with TRBJ1-2; 8 bases agree with TRBD1. The CDR3 is 15 residues long. V shed 6 bases and J 8 bases; nucleotides not matched to a gene: 14. The germline gives CDR1 KGHSH, CDR2 LQKENI. CDR3 region: CASSPPSDRGGGYTF. In nucleotides, the CDR3 is TGTGCCAGCTCTCCCCCGAGCGACAGGGGAGGAGGCTACACCTTC.

This rearrangement joins TRBV6-6 to TRBJ2-7; 12 nucleotides match TRBD2. The CDR3 has 13 amino acids. V lost 7 bases and J lost 7; bases outside the gene matches: 5. Germline V gives CDR1 MNHNY, CDR2 SVGAGI (reference sequence). CDR3: CASNQGLAGEQYF. DNA for the CDR3: TGTGCCAGCAATCAAGGACTAGCGGGGGAGCAGTACTTC.

V usage is TRBV6-5 and J usage is TRBJ2-1; D call uncertain. The CDR3 consists of 11 residues. Germline loops: CDR1 MNHEY, CDR2 SVGAGI. V lost 6 bases and J lost 8, with 8 bases in between. The CDR3 DNA sequence: TGTGCCAGCAGGCTCAGGTATGAGCAGTTCTTC. Protein product: CASRLRYEQFF.